This is a list of T cell receptor beta chains from one sample in a study of blood T cell repertoires in COVID-19. Data came from immunoSEQ multiplex PCR; TCRdb stores just in-frame clones and leaves some out. The repertoire has under 150,000 clones, about 77% of them found once; the top ten carry 20% to 25%. The source material was peripheral blood. The receptors shown here come from a man older than 75 with acute or convalescent COVID-19. The CDR3 runs from the conserved cysteine through the conserved F or W. Fields, in order: CDR3 DNA, CDR3 protein, D gene, V gene, clone size, J gene. A D gene is named only where the DNA matches it firmly. Clone sizes are given selectively: once, few, many, or a class where the clone is expanded.

TGTGCCAGCAGTTACTCTGAGGGACTAGCGTACCCCTCCAATGAGCAGTTCTTC,CASSYSEGLAYPSNEQFF,TRBD2,TRBV6-2/TRBV6-3,.,TRBJ2-1
TGTGCCAGCAGTGGAAGTCTACGGAACACTGAAGCTTTCTTT,CASSGSLRNTEAFF,.,TRBV2,.,TRBJ1-1
TGTGCCAGCAGCTTAGGCGGGGGGCGCGCAGATACGCAGTATTTT,CASSLGGGRADTQYF,TRBD2,TRBV11-3,.,TRBJ2-3
TGTGCCAGCAGCTTAGGGGCGACAGGGGGAGTATATCAGCCCCAGCATTTT,CASSLGATGGVYQPQHF,TRBD1,TRBV7-8,.,TRBJ1-5
TGTGCCAGCAGCCAAAGTTGGGGCGAAGAGACCCAGTACTTC,CASSQSWGEETQYF,.,TRBV3-1/TRBV3-2,.,TRBJ2-5
TGTGCCAGCAGTGAGACATATCGGACAGGGACTTGGCATCAGCCCCAGCATTTT,CASSETYRTGTWHQPQHF,TRBD1,TRBV6-1,.,TRBJ1-5
TGTGCCAGCAGACCGCCGGGGGGTGGAAACACCATATATTTT,CASRPPGGGNTIYF,.,TRBV6-5,.,TRBJ1-3
TGTGCCAGCAGCTGGACTAGCCGAGCCTACAATGAGCAGTTCTTC,CASSWTSRAYNEQFF,TRBD2,TRBV5-6,many,TRBJ2-1
TGTGCCAGCACCTCTGGCGGCACTGAAGCTTTCTTT,CASTSGGTEAFF,.,TRBV6-5,.,TRBJ1-1
TGCAGCGTCCCGGACCAGGGGCTCGAGACCCAGTACTTC,CSVPDQGLETQYF,.,TRBV29-1,many,TRBJ2-5
TGTGCCAGCAGCTTCTTTAGGCAGGGGGCGGAAGAGCAGTACTTC,CASSFFRQGAEEQYF,TRBD1,TRBV5-4,once,TRBJ2-7
TGTGCCAGCTCACCGTACCCGGGACAGGGTCGTGACGGGGAGCTGTTTTTT,CASSPYPGQGRDGELFF,TRBD1,TRBV18,.,TRBJ2-2
TGTGCCAGCAGCCCAGGAGGTAGCGGTAGATCAGATACGCAGTATTTT,CASSPGGSGRSDTQYF,.,TRBV11-2,.,TRBJ2-3
TGTGCCAGCAGTCCCGGAGGGCAAGAGACCCAGTACTTC,CASSPGGQETQYF,.,TRBV12-3/TRBV12-4,.,TRBJ2-5
TGCAGTGAACTCTATCAGGGATGCTGCTACGAGCAGTACTTC,CSELYQGCCYEQYF,.,TRBV29-1,.,TRBJ2-7
TGTGCCAGCAGTGAGGGGGCAGGAATGTACCAAGAGACCCAGTACTTC,CASSEGAGMYQETQYF,.,TRBV6-1,.,TRBJ2-5
TGTGCCAGCAGCCAAGATCTTAACGGGGACACCATATATTTT,CASSQDLNGDTIYF,.,TRBV4-2,.,TRBJ1-3
TGTGCCAGCAGTGGGAGGCAGGGGGCTTGGGGCAATCAGCCCCAGCATTTT,CASSGRQGAWGNQPQHF,TRBD1,TRBV6-1,.,TRBJ1-5
TGCGCCAGCAGCTTCGTCCCAGGACAGGGGATCGGCGAGCAGTACTTC,CASSFVPGQGIGEQYF,TRBD1,TRBV5-1,few,TRBJ2-7
TGTGCCAGCAGTGAAGGGGCTGGGGGGGCTGGCTATGGCTACACCTTC,CASSEGAGGAGYGYTF,.,TRBV6-1,.,TRBJ1-2
TGTGCCAGCAGCGCCCAGAACTATGGCTACACCTTC,CASSAQNYGYTF,.,TRBV7-9,.,TRBJ1-2
TGTGCCAGCAGCTTGGGGGGACAGGCAAATAACTATGGCTACACCTTC,CASSLGGQANNYGYTF,TRBD1,TRBV5-4,.,TRBJ1-2